This T cell receptor (beta chain) was sequenced for a study of cytomegalovirus exposure and HLA in healthy donors. General study findings and limits: Highest at DRB1 and lowest at HLA-C, TCR association rates differed among HLA loci in a later analysis.

Note on this clone: Its specificity is not known.

Amplification used 60 Vbeta primers and 13 Jbeta primers. Measured with immunoSEQ multiplex PCR; TCRdb has only the in-frame clones, and not every one. The data show some 30,000 clones, with roughly 89% seen just once and approximately 2.6% held by the top ten. Germline V CDR1 and CDR2: SNHLY, FYNNEI. With 3 bases removed from V and 2 bases from J, the gap between germline ends came to 13 bases. The CDR3 has 15 amino acids. Sequencing was done on a sample of PBMCs. The chain recombines TRBV2 with TRBJ2-5; a possible D gene is TRBD1 (5 bases). This clonotype originated in a boy aged 5-17 years in good health and CMV-seronegative. For the CDR3, the DNA is TGTGCCAGCAGTGATGCCCCGACAGTGCAAGAGACCCAGTACTTC. Translating it yields CASSDAPTVQETQYF.